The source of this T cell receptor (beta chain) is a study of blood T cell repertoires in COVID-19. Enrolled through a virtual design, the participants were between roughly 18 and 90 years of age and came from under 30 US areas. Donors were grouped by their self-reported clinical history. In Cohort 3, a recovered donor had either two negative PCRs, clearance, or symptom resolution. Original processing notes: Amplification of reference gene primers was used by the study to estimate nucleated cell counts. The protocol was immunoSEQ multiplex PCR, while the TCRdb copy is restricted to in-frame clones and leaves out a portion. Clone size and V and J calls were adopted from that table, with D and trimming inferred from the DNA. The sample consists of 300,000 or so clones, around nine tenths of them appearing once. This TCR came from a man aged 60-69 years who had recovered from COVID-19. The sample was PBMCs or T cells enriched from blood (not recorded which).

CDR3 coding DNA: TGTGCCAGCAGTGAAAAGGTAGACTGGTTCTTC. It yields the protein CASSEKVDWFF. The genes are TRBV6-1 and TRBJ2-1; no firm D call. Germline assignment: CDR1 MNHNS and CDR2 SASEGT. The germline V and J ends were trimmed by 2 bases and 15 bases, with 11 bases remaining between them. CDR3 length equals 11 residues.